The sample holds a few counts of the clone carrying this T cell receptor (beta chain). Its specificity is not known. Germline V lookup: CDR1 DFQATT, CDR2 SNEGSKA (reference sequence). This CDR3 spans 11 amino acids. Approximately 10 milliliters was the volume of peripheral blood drawn from each donor. The data are from a study of blood T cells in healthy people across ages. Study-wide points: Lack of knowledge of donor CMV status possibly confounded expanded clonotype changes. Age brought a roughly linear fall in TCR beta diversity measured per million T cells.

Next came a second PCR, run for 7 to 11 cycles, which used a sample-barcoded 5' primer along with a J-beta primer mix. MiXCR, run by TCRdb on the 5' RACE reads, gives a single entry per CDR3 protein. The sample comprises approximately 1,700,000 distinct CDR3 sequences, roughly 43% of which are singletons, and under 30% rests with the top ten. The V gene is TRBV20-1, the J gene TRBJ1-2; unclear D gene. This clonotype originated in a human donor in good health. Sequenced material: blood. The CDR3 sequence: CTTWFGYGYTF. CDR3 nucleotide sequence: TGCACCACATGGTTCGGATATGGCTACACCTTC.